The 29 T cell receptor beta chains in this list originate from one sample, sequenced in a study of Graves' ophthalmopathy and Graves' hyperthyroidism. The TCR beta CDR3 regions underwent amplification from RNA transcripts. In the first round, RT-PCR was carried out with HTBI primers, and a multiplex PCR formed the second round. Each CDR3 protein is one row after TCRdb ran MiXCR on the multiplex PCR reads. The data show approximately 1.2 million distinct CDR3 sequences, about 35% seen once. Sequenced material: peripheral blood or thyroid tissue (not recorded which). The receptors shown here come from an adult man with Graves' hyperthyroidism.

This chain links TRBV9 with TRBJ1-1, with a weak D call TRBD1 (5 bases). V was trimmed by 9 bases and J by 2 bases, leaving 17 bases between them. The CDR3 has 14 amino acids. Germline V gene data show CDR1 as SGDLS and CDR2 as YYNGEE. The CDR3 coding sequence is TGTGCCACTACAGGAAGGGCCCCTAACACTGAAGCTTTCTTT. Translating gives CATTGRAPNTEAFF.

This clonotype was recorded a few times. The rearrangement links TRBV19 to TRBJ1-5; TRBD1 matches 7 bases. The V gene's germline CDR1 is LNHDA and CDR2 SQIVND (reference sequence). The CDR3 runs 15 residues. Trimming removed 5 bases from V and 0 bases from J; junction bases left unmatched: 4. CDR3 sequence: CASSETGVSNQPQHF. The CDR3 coding sequence is TGTGCCAGTAGTGAAACAGGGGTTAGCAATCAGCCCCAGCATTTT.

This chain uses TRBV10-2 with TRBJ2-6, with 7 nucleotides matching TRBD1. CDR3 length: 14 residues. V shed 3 bases and J 11 bases; nucleotides not matched to a gene: 7. Germline CDR1 and CDR2: WSHSY and SAAADI. The CDR3 DNA is TGCGCCAGCAGTGATCAGGGACAGTTGGACGTCCTGACTTTC. It specifies CASSDQGQLDVLTF.

Details on this clonotype: At one boundary the junction diverges from the germline segment, which might be a read error. CDR3 sequence (DNA): TGTGCCAGCAGTTTTAAGGCGGTTTCGTTCAAACCGGGACAGGGAAACAATCAGCCCCAGCATTTT. This sequence encodes CASSFKAVSFKPGQGNNQPQHF. This sequence joins TRBV24-1 and TRBJ1-5; 9 bases match TRBD1. The germline CDR1 and CDR2 sequences are KGHDR and SFDVKD. CDR3 size: 22 residues.

V is TRBV19 and J is TRBJ1-3; D remains unclear. The germline CDR1 and CDR2 sequences are LNHDA and SQIVND (reference sequence). The CDR3 extends over 11 amino acids. Trimming left V 8 bases short and J 7 bases short, with 9 bases between. Written as DNA, the CDR3 is TGTGCCAGTTCAGGTTGGAACACCATATATTTT. Protein: CASSGWNTIYF.

V is TRBV6-5 and J is TRBJ2-5; 7 bases agree with TRBD2. Trimming took 9 bases from V and 2 from J; bases not matched to a gene: 9. This CDR3 has 14 amino acids. Germline loops: CDR1 MNHEY, CDR2 SVGAGI. The CDR3 DNA follows: TGTGCCAGGGGTGGTAGGGACTATCAAGAGACCCAGTACTTC. This translates into CARGGRDYQETQYF.

The rearrangement uses TRBV7-6 and TRBJ1-5; possibly TRBD1 for D (6 bases). Trimming took off 2 bases at V and 7 bases at J, with 12 bases between the two ends. CDR3 length: 14 residues. In germline, CDR1 is SGHVS, CDR2 FNYEAQ. CDR3 nucleotide sequence: TGTGCCAGCAGCTTACTTCAGGGGTCCCAGCCCCAGCATTTT. Translating it yields CASSLLQGSQPQHF.

This clonotype was recorded only once. The chain couples TRBV29-1 to TRBJ1-2; D remains ambiguous. The CDR3 is 12 amino acids. CDR1 is SQVTM, CDR2 ANQGSEA, per germline. V was cut by 6 bases and J by 12 bases, with 20 bases left in between. The CDR3 protein is CSVIREAGGDTF. DNA for the CDR3: TGCAGCGTAATACGAGAGGCTGGTGGAGACACCTTC.

This clonotype was picked up a small number of times. The chain has TRBV4-3 and TRBJ1-6; possibly TRBD1 for D (5 bases). The CDR3 contains 16 residues. Germline V lookup: CDR1 LGHNA, CDR2 YSLEER. V lost 0 bases and J 0 bases, leaving 6 bases between the germline ends. The CDR3 here is CASSQERGSYNSPLHF. CDR3 nucleotides: TGCGCCAGCAGCCAAGAGAGGGGCTCCTATAATTCACCCCTCCACTTT.

CDR3 protein: CASSLDRPPGNTIYF. CDR3 in DNA: TGTGCCAGCAGCTTAGACAGACCCCCTGGAAACACCATATATTTT. The chain employs TRBV9 and TRBJ1-3; D perhaps matches TRBD1 (5 bases). V was cut by 4 bases and J by 2 bases, with 13 bases left in between. The CDR3 contains 15 residues. In germline, CDR1 is SGDLS, CDR2 YYNGEE.

This clonotype was seen repeatedly, ten times or more. The chain employs TRBV29-1 and TRBJ2-7, with D possibly being TRBD1 (6 bases). This CDR3 comprises 12 residues. Trimming shortened V by 2 bases and J by 4 bases, and 9 bases separated the two germline ends. Looked up from germline, CDR1 is SQVTM and CDR2 is ANQGSEA. DNA for the CDR3: TGCAGCGTTGAAATACAGGGTTACGAGCAGTACTTC. This translates into CSVEIQGYEQYF.

For this clonotype: With a much larger clone just one base away, this may be a read error. The chain joins TRBV29-1 to TRBJ2-7; the match to TRBD1 covers 9 bases. Per germline, CDR1 SQVTM and CDR2 ANQGSEA. The CDR3 contains 13 residues. DNA for the CDR3: TGCAGCGTTGCCGGGACAGGGACCTACGAGCAGTGCTTC. It specifies CSVAGTGTYEQCF.

The rearrangement joins TRBV7-9 to TRBJ1-2, with TRBD1 matching over 7 bases. CDR3 size: 14 residues. V trimming: 5 bases; J trimming: 8 bases; junction bases outside the gene matches: 11. Germline V gives CDR1 SEHNR, CDR2 FQNEAQ (reference sequence). CDR3: CASSKLQGDGGYTF. The CDR3 nucleotides read TGTGCCAGCAGCAAACTTCAGGGGGACGGAGGCTACACCTTC.

This clonotype was counted ten times or more. The rearrangement links TRBV7-2 to TRBJ2-7; tentative D call: TRBD1 (5 bases). CDR3 length: 15 residues. Trimming shortened V by 5 bases and J by 0 bases, and 14 bases separated the two germline ends. Germline loops: CDR1 SGHTA, CDR2 FQGNSA. CDR3 sequence (DNA): TGTGCCAGCAGCGCGGAACAGGATTTCTCCTACGAGCAGTACTTC. This sequence encodes CASSAEQDFSYEQYF.

This clonotype was observed many times. V and J are TRBV7-8 and TRBJ2-7, with 11 positions matching TRBD2. The CDR3 loop spans 18 amino acids. The germline V gene has CDR1 SGHVS and CDR2 FQNEAQ. The trim removed 4 bases at V and 0 bases at J, leaving 11 bases unmatched. For the CDR3, the DNA is TGTGCCAGCAGCTATACACCGGGACTAGCGGAAGACTCCTACGAGCAGTACTTC. It encodes CASSYTPGLAEDSYEQYF. Combining the CDR3 with reference TRBV7-8 and TRBJ2-7 gives the whole variable domain GAGVSQSPRYKVAKRGQDVALRCDPISGHVSLFWYQQALGQGPEFLTYFQNEAQLDKSGLPSDRFFAERPEGSVSTLKIQRTQQEDSAVYLCASSYTPGLAEDSYEQYFGPGTRLTVT.

This clonotype showed up just a few times. The chain employs TRBV7-8 and TRBJ2-2; TRBD2 matches at 11 bases. Per germline, CDR1 SGHVS and CDR2 FQNEAQ. The length of the CDR3 is 17 residues. J was trimmed by 3 bases and V by 6 bases; bases with no gene match: 9. The CDR3 DNA reads TGTGCCAGCAGACCCCAACCGGGACTAGCGGACACCGGGGAGCTGTTTTTT. Translation gives CASRPQPGLADTGELFF.

This clonotype has only a few counts. The J gene is TRBJ2-5, the V gene TRBV5-1, with a weak D call TRBD1 (6 bases). CDR1 SGHRS and CDR2 YFSETQ come from the germline V gene. The V end was cut by 2 bases, the J end by 3 bases, with 11 bases between. This CDR3 has 14 residues. CDR3 nucleotide sequence: TGCGCCAGCAGCTTCGAACAGGGCGAAGAGACCCAGTACTTC. It specifies CASSFEQGEETQYF.

The chain joins TRBV15 to TRBJ1-2; D remains ambiguous. CDR3 length equals 15 residues. CDR1 LNHNV and CDR2 YYDKDF come from the germline V gene (reference sequence). Trimming shortened V by 1 base and J by 8 bases, and 17 bases separated the two germline ends. The CDR3 nucleotides read TGTGCCACCAGCAGAGTACCCCTTGTGGAGGAGGGCTACACCTTC. It is translated as CATSRVPLVEEGYTF.

The genes are TRBV7-3 and TRBJ1-2; 7 nucleotides agree with TRBD1. With 1 base clipped from V and 6 bases from J, the junction kept 5 bases outside the gene matches. The CDR3 spans 14 residues. Germline V gene sequence: CDR1 SGHTA, CDR2 FQGTGA. CDR3 sequence reads: CASSLIKTGHGYTF. CDR3 DNA sequence: TGTGCCAGCAGCTTAATCAAGACAGGGCATGGCTACACCTTC.

The rearrangement links TRBV7-9 to TRBJ2-7, with 8 bases fitting TRBD2. The germline V gene encodes CDR1 SEHNR and CDR2 FQNEAQ (reference sequence). Trimming took 5 bases from V and 5 from J; bases not matched to a gene: 14. This CDR3 is 16 amino acids long. The CDR3 protein is CASSKLAGGASHEQYF. The CDR3 DNA follows: TGTGCCAGCAGCAAGCTCGCCGGGGGGGCATCCCACGAGCAGTACTTC.

Details on this clonotype: A clone one base away is much larger, so this may be a read error. The V and J genes are TRBV19 and TRBJ1-5; no clear D gene. This CDR3 comprises 13 residues. Deletions cut 7 bases from V and 6 bases from J, with 13 bases between. Per the germline V gene, CDR1 is LNHDA and CDR2 is SQIVND (reference sequence). CDR3 loop: CASNKQGSQPQHF. The CDR3 DNA follows: TGTGCCAGTAACAAGCAAGGCAGTCAGCCCCAGCATTTT.

There are many counts of this clonotype. The gene calls are TRBV2 and TRBJ2-7; 9 nucleotides match TRBD1. CDR1 and CDR2 from the germline V gene are SNHLY and FYNNEI. The CDR3 sequence is 15 residues long. The junction had 8 bases not matched to a gene; V was cut back by 2 bases and J by 6 bases. CDR3 DNA sequence: TGTGCCAGCAGTGAACAGGGACAGGGCCTCGTCGAGCAGTACTTC. It specifies CASSEQGQGLVEQYF.

This clonotype was recorded at least ten times. The gene calls are TRBV29-1 and TRBJ2-7; D gene unclear. CDR1 and CDR2 (germline): SQVTM, ANQGSEA. This CDR3 has 12 amino acids. V was shortened by 8 bases and J by 0 bases, with 11 bases between the two germline ends. CDR3 DNA: TGCAGCCTCAGGACGAGCTCCTACGAGCAGTACTTC. This encodes CSLRTSSYEQYF.

Of note for this clonotype: One base away lies a much larger clone, so this may be a sequencing read error. The chain recombines TRBV11-2 with TRBJ2-5, with 7 bases matching TRBD2. The CDR3 runs 16 residues. The junction had 9 bases not matched to a gene; V was cut back by 0 bases and J by 5 bases. CDR1 SGHAT and CDR2 FQNNGV come from the germline V gene. CDR3 DNA sequence: TGTGCCAGCAGCTTAGATGGACTAGATCTTGGGGAGACCCAGTACTTC. Its translation is CASSLDGLDLGETQYF.

Remarks on this clonotype: Since a much larger clone is just one base distant, this may be a read error. The rearrangement links TRBV24-1 to TRBJ1-2; D remains ambiguous. Germline loops: CDR1 KGHDR, CDR2 SFDVKD. The CDR3 is 13 amino acids. CDR3 region: CATRATEGDGHTF. The CDR3 bases are TGTGCCACCAGGGCAACTGAGGGAGATGGCCACACCTTC.

As for this clonotype: An end of the junction differs from the germline gene, which may be a read error. The rearrangement joins TRBV25-1 to TRBJ2-3; D might be TRBD1 (5 bases). Per the germline V gene, CDR1 is MGHDK and CDR2 is SYGVNS. CDR3 length equals 14 residues. The DNA for the CDR3 is TGTGCCGGCAGTGTGCCAGGGTGGACAGATACGCAGTATTTT. This translates into CAGSVPGWTDTQYF.

At least ten counts were recorded for this clonotype. This chain links TRBV6-6 with TRBJ2-7; possible D gene TRBD1, 5 bases. Between the trimmed V and J ends, which lost 0 bases and 3 bases, there was a span of 12 bases. CDR3 size: 15 residues. The germline V gene encodes CDR1 MNHNY and CDR2 SVGAGI (reference sequence). CDR3 region: CASSYSGRAGYEQYF. The CDR3 nucleotides read TGTGCCAGCAGTTACTCGGGCAGGGCTGGCTACGAGCAGTACTTC.

The rearrangement uses TRBV15 and TRBJ1-3; no reliable D call. CDR3 size: 13 residues. Trimming stripped 0 bases from V and 2 bases from J, with 2 bases between. CDR1 and CDR2 from the germline V gene are LNHNV and YYDKDF (reference sequence). CDR3 nucleotide sequence: TGTGCCACCAGCAGAGAGCCTGGAAACACCATATATTTT. This sequence encodes CATSREPGNTIYF. The whole variable domain, filled in from reference TRBV15 and TRBJ1-3, reads DAMVIQNPRYQVTQFGKPVTLSCSQTLNHNVMYWYQQKSSQAPKLLFHYYDKDFNNEADTPDNFQSRRPNTSFCFLDIRSPGLGDTAMYLCATSREPGNTIYFGEGSWLTVV.

V is TRBV29-1 and J is TRBJ2-2; D not certain. The V end was cut by 5 bases, the J end by 6 bases, with 1 base between. Germline CDR1 SQVTM, CDR2 ANQGSEA. The length of the CDR3 is 9 residues. Here the CDR3 reads CSVSGELFF. The CDR3 DNA is TGCAGCGTTTCCGGGGAGCTGTTTTTT.